Listed below are T cell receptor beta chains from one sample, sequenced in a study of CD8 T cells in ankylosing spondylitis. A single record per CDR3 protein comes from TCRdb applying MiXCR to the 5' RACE reads. The sample records approximately 100,000 distinct CDR3 sequences, roughly 8.7% being singletons. Sequencing was carried out using blood, either unsorted or a sorted T cell fraction (not recorded which). Receptors were obtained from a male donor with ankylosing spondylitis or in good health (not recorded which). CDR3s leave out the opening cysteine and the closing phenylalanine or tryptophan.

j_call cdr3_length v_call cdr3_aa
TRBJ2-5 13 TRBV12-3/TRBV12-4 ASSPPGTGWETQY
TRBJ2-1 14 TRBV12-5 ASGLASGGLLNEQF
TRBJ2-7 12 TRBV5-6 ASSLSGASYEQY
TRBJ2-5 13 TRBV4-3 ASSRTGGYQETQY
TRBJ1-2 12 TRBV29-1 SVEPLVEGYGYT
TRBJ2-2 13 TRBV11-1 ASSLAGYNTGELF
TRBJ2-1 12 TRBV20-1 SALSGRSYNEQF
TRBJ1-5 17 TRBV24-1 GTSDLLAARTGRNQPQH
TRBJ2-3 12 TRBV11-2 ASSSRQPTDTQY
TRBJ1-4 13 TRBV5-1 ASSPATGRGEKLF
TRBJ1-2 9 TRBV6-6 ASSYGDGYT
TRBJ2-2 9 TRBV12-3/TRBV12-4 ASSLPGELF
TRBJ1-4 10 TRBV18 ASSPGDIILF
TRBJ2-7 13 TRBV4-3 ASSQDKGDSYEQY
TRBJ2-2 15 TRBV3-1 ASSQQVRLAGTGELF
TRBJ1-2 12 TRBV6-5 ASSLKDRDYGYT
TRBJ1-5 15 TRBV2 ASSEVYRGGFNQPQH
TRBJ2-3 12 TRBV20-1 SATGLMSTDTQY
TRBJ1-5 11 TRBV7-2 ASSWTGHPTQH
TRBJ2-1 11 TRBV15 ATSPTQYNEQF
TRBJ1-1 11 TRBV20-1 SARDTADTEAF
TRBJ2-7 14 TRBV6-2/TRBV6-3 ASSLAGGRSPYEQY
TRBJ2-3 13 TRBV7-2 ASSLTGRPTDTQY
TRBJ2-7 12 TRBV7-6 ASSRGALSYEQY
TRBJ2-7 11 TRBV9 ASSPSGGPEQY
TRBJ2-3 13 TRBV10-3 AISGLPKATDTQY
TRBJ1-1 11 TRBV20-1 SAIVGADTEAF
TRBJ2-4 14 TRBV15 ATSRDLDGAKNIQY
TRBJ2-5 12 TRBV25-1 ASSEFLGGETQY
TRBJ1-6 14 TRBV5-1 ASSSTVGQDNSPLH
TRBJ1-1 12 TRBV7-9 ASSLGNRQREAF
TRBJ1-2 11 TRBV27 ASSPTENYGYT
TRBJ2-7 13 TRBV28 ASSLGQDRIYEQY
TRBJ1-2 11 TRBV7-2 ASNFGQEYGYT
TRBJ2-3 12 TRBV29-1 SLAGVEGTDTQY